The source of this TCR beta chain is a study of T cell repertoires in cytomegalovirus infection (dated by TCRdb to between 2019 and 2020). Study-level background: The HLA type of each donor mattered for the analysis, because public TCR beta signatures pointed to carriage of CMV infection along with the matching HLA type. Findings and caveats that apply to the study as a whole: In the ex vivo response, HLA-C-restricted CMV-specific TCR beta clonotypes were dominant, and in two of eight donors the single most frequent clonotype came from this HLA-C-restricted group. In both this cohort and an independent roughly 400-donor cohort, the cumulative frequency of public TCR beta family members distinguished carriers of CMV infection plus the relevant HLA type.

Sequenced using an Illumina HiSeq 1500. TCRdb applied fastp at Q25 and MiXCR to the public reads, then kept only in-frame beta chains. Rows merge per CDR3 protein into single entries with the most common DNA and genes. The sample table shows 150,000 to 200,000 distinct CDR3 sequences, and 15% to 20% are seen once. Together, the top ten hold around 2.7% of the sample. This clonotype was observed a handful of times. Its antigen is not yet known. Being one base from a much bigger clone, this may be a read error. V and J lose 3 bases and 4 bases, and a span of 10 bases separates them. The germline V gene yields SGHVS for CDR1 and FNYEAQ for CDR2. The CDR3 numbers 14 residues from cysteine through phenylalanine. Left in the record is the CDR3 DNA by itself, 42 bases read in frame from the first base.

This chain joins TRBV7-6 to TRBJ1-5, with the D gene call left open. The specimen sequenced was PBMCs. The TCR comes from a human donor in good health (CMV status not recorded). Some clones in this sample may be carry-over from other donors' samples. The CDR3 corresponds to CASSLDDSNQPQHF. The nucleotide sequence reads as follows: TGTGCCAGCAGCTTGGACGACTCAAATCAGCCCCAGCATTTT.